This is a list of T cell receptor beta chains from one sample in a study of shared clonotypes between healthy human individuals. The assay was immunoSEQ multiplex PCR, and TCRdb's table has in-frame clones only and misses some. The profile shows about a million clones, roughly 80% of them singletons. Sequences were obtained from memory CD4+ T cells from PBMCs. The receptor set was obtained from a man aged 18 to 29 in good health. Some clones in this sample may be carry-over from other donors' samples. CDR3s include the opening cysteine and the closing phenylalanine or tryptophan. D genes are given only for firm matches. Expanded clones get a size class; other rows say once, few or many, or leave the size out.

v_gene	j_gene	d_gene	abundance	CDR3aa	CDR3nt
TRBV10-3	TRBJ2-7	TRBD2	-	CAISPGTSGRANHEQYF	TGTGCCATCAGTCCCGGGACTAGCGGGAGGGCCAACCACGAGCAGTACTTC
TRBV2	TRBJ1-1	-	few	CAGSQEGYTEAFF	TGTGCCGGATCTCAGGAGGGGTACACTGAAGCTTTCTTT
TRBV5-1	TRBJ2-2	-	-	CASSLANTGELFF	TGCGCCAGCAGCTTGGCGAACACCGGGGAGCTGTTTTTT
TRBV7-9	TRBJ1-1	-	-	CASSRPTGGGNTEAFF	TGTGCCAGCAGCCGACCCACTGGCGGCGGAAACACTGAAGCTTTCTTT
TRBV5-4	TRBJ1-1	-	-	CASSLVGGLDEAFF	TGTGCCAGCAGCTTGGTAGGGGGGCTGGATGAAGCTTTCTTT
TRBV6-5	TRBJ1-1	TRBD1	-	CASSYSTGGTEAFF	TGTGCCAGCAGTTACTCGACAGGGGGCACTGAAGCTTTCTTT
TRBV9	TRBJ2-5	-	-	CASSETGRYQETQYF	TGTGCCAGCAGCGAGACGGGACGGTACCAAGAGACCCAGTACTTC
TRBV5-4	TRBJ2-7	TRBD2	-	CASSGPRLAGGPYEQYF	TGTGCCAGCAGCGGCCCTCGACTAGCGGGAGGGCCCTACGAGCAGTACTTC
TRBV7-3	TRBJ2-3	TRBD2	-	CASSFQGSGRRDTQYF	TGTGCCAGCAGCTTCCAAGGTAGCGGGAGAAGAGATACGCAGTATTTT
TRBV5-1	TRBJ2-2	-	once	CASSLAGYTGELFF	TGCGCCAGCAGCTTAGCGGGTTACACCGGGGAGCTGTTTTTT
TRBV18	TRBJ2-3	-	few	CASSDGHPSTDTQYF	TGTGCCAGCTCCGATGGGCACCCTAGCACAGATACGCAGTATTTT
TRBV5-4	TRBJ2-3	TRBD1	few	CASSSRDRVADTQYF	TGTGCCAGCAGCTCACGAGACAGGGTTGCAGATACGCAGTATTTT
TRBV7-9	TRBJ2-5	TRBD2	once	CASSHGTSGRFETQYF	TGTGCCAGCAGCCACGGGACTAGCGGGAGATTCGAGACCCAGTACTTC
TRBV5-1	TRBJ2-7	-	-	CASSLAGTSTYEQYF	TGCGCCAGCAGCTTGGCAGGGACAAGTACCTACGAGCAGTACTTC
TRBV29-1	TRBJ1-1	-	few	CSVVPGRNTEAFF	TGCAGCGTTGTCCCAGGGCGGAACACTGAAGCTTTCTTT
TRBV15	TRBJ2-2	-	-	CATSKGHPTGELFF	TGTGCCACCAGCAAGGGACATCCCACCGGGGAGCTGTTTTTT
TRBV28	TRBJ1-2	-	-	CASSWGGQTPYGYTF	TGTGCCAGCAGTTGGGGAGGACAGACTCCCTATGGCTACACCTTC
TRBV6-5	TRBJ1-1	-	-	CASKVQAGVSAEAFF	TGTGCCAGCAAGGTACAGGCAGGGGTCAGCGCTGAAGCTTTCTTT
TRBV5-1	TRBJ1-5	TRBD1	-	CASSPDRGGQPQHF	TGCGCCAGCAGCCCCGACAGGGGAGGCCAGCCCCAGCATTTT
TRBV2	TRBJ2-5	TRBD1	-	CASSGGTGGQETQYF	TGTGCCAGCAGCGGTGGGACAGGGGGGCAAGAGACCCAGTACTTC